This T cell receptor beta chain was recovered during a study of blood T cell repertoires in COVID-19. The CDR3 is 14 residues long. V lost 5 bases, J lost 1 base, and 3 bases stayed unmatched. Per the germline V gene, CDR1 is SEHNR and CDR2 is FQNEAQ (reference sequence). Clones were read by immunoSEQ multiplex PCR, and TCRdb kept only the in-frame ones, dropping some. The data contain fewer than 350,000 clones, approximately 91% of them seen just once; the ten biggest clones take up about 5.2%. The sequenced sample consisted of PBMCs or T cells enriched from blood (not recorded which). The origin of this receptor is a man aged 55 to 69 who had recovered from COVID-19. The chain employs TRBV7-9 and TRBJ2-5; 8 bases match TRBD2. The CDR3 nucleotides are TGTGCCAGCAGCCTCGGGAGGGGCCAAGAGACCCAGTACTTC. Its translation is CASSLGRGQETQYF.